The 11 T cell receptor beta chains listed next were all sequenced from one sample in a study of radiation and T cells in renal cell carcinoma. Sequencing used immunoSEQ multiplex PCR; TCRdb keeps in-frame clones, though not all of them. The sample carries around 75,000 clones, about four fifths recorded once. Time point defined: blood 2 weeks post-SBRT. Indicated treatment: 15 Gy SBRT to primary tumor, nephrectomy 4 weeks later. The sample here was blood, taken from a patient whose treatment included radiotherapy and nephrectomy. The receptor source for this set is a man aged 60 to 69 with renal cell carcinoma.

The chain recombines TRBV6-1 with TRBJ1-2, with TRBD1 as a possible D gene (6 bases). The CDR3 is 12 amino acids. Deletions cut 5 bases from V and 5 bases from J, with 9 bases between. Germline CDR1 MNHNS, CDR2 SASEGT. DNA of the CDR3: TGTGCCAGCAGTCCCCAGGGGTATGGCTACACCTTC. Protein: CASSPQGYGYTF.

In this sample, this clone turned up a few times. The chain has TRBV7-6 and TRBJ2-3; either TRBD1 or TRBD2 may supply D (5 bases each). Trimming took 4 bases from V and 8 from J, leaving 13 bases between them. The CDR3 is 13 residues long. Germline loops: CDR1 SGHVS, CDR2 FNYEAQ. CDR3 residues: CASSSGTASTQYF. The CDR3 region has the DNA TGTGCCAGCAGCTCGGGGACCGCGAGTACGCAGTATTTT.

This chain connects TRBV28 to TRBJ2-3; D possibly matches TRBD1 or TRBD2 (5 bases each). Trimming pared 4 bases from V and 4 bases from J, leaving 15 bases between. This CDR3 has 15 residues. Germline CDR1 MDHEN, CDR2 SYDVKM. In DNA, the CDR3 is TGTGCCAGCAGTTACCCGGGACCACTCGCAGATACGCAGTATTTT. The encoded protein is CASSYPGPLADTQYF.

This chain uses TRBV7-3 with TRBJ2-7; TRBD1 or TRBD2 may be the D gene (5 bases each). Deletions cut 5 bases from V and 3 bases from J, with 11 bases between. Germline lookup yields CDR1 SGHTA and CDR2 FQGTGA. The length of the CDR3 is 13 residues. Written as DNA, the CDR3 is TGTGCCAGCAGCATCGGGGCCCTCTACGAGCAGTACTTC. This sequence encodes CASSIGALYEQYF.

The chain uses TRBV4-2 and TRBJ2-7; TRBD2 agrees at 8 bases. The CDR3 runs 15 residues. Germline CDR1 reads LGHNA; CDR2 reads YNFKEQ. Unmatched junction bases numbered 2, after V lost 0 bases and J lost 1 base. The CDR3: CASSQEVAGSYEQYF. The CDR3, as DNA: TGTGCCAGCAGCCAAGAGGTAGCGGGGTCCTACGAGCAGTACTTC.

V and J are TRBV18 and TRBJ2-3, with a weak D call TRBD2 (6 bases). The germline CDR1 and CDR2 sequences are KGHSH and LQKENI. Trimming removed 0 bases from V and 0 bases from J, with 13 bases in between. This CDR3 has 17 amino acids. The CDR3 spells CASSPPVLGTSTDTQYF. DNA of the CDR3: TGTGCCAGCTCACCACCCGTACTGGGGACTAGCACAGATACGCAGTATTTT.

The CDR3 region has the DNA TGTGCCAGCAGCTTAGAGACAGGACAAGGCCCAGGGACCCAGTACTTC. It translates to CASSLETGQGPGTQYF. The chain employs TRBV7-2 and TRBJ2-5, with D possibly TRBD1 on 6 matching bases. Germline values: CDR1 SGHTA, CDR2 FQGNSA. V was clipped by 1 base and J by 7 bases, with 19 bases between them. The CDR3 is made up of 16 amino acids.

The genes are TRBV19 and TRBJ2-3; tentatively, D is TRBD1 (6 bases). The CDR3 consists of 14 residues. CDR1 and CDR2 (germline): LNHDA, SQIVND (reference sequence). The V gene lost 10 bases and the J gene lost 1 base, with 15 bases spanning the gap. The CDR3 reads CATLGAGGTDTQYF. The CDR3 nucleotides are TGTGCCACCTTGGGAGCAGGGGGCACAGATACGCAGTATTTT.

This rearrangement joins TRBV4-1 to TRBJ1-3; D gene ambiguous. Germline V lookup: CDR1 MGHRA, CDR2 YSYEKL. V was trimmed by 0 bases and J by 4 bases, leaving 19 bases between them. The CDR3 totals 18 residues. The CDR3 coding sequence is TGCGCCAGCAGCCAAGAGACGTTCGAGGCCCCGGGGGGAAACACCATATATTTT. As protein: CASSQETFEAPGGNTIYF.

V gene TRBV18 combines with J gene TRBJ2-1; 7 bases agree with TRBD1. Germline V gene lookup returns CDR1 KGHSH and CDR2 LQKENI. The V and J ends lost 3 bases and 5 bases, in that order; junction bases with no gene match: 4. The CDR3 loop spans 14 amino acids. The CDR3 is CASSPPGQHNEQFF. The CDR3 region has the DNA TGTGCCAGCTCACCTCCGGGACAGCACAATGAGCAGTTCTTC. The variable domain in full, with the rest retrieved from reference TRBV18 and TRBJ2-1, is NAGVMQNPRHLVRRRGQEARLRCSPMKGHSHVYWYRQLPEEGLKFMVYLQKENIIDESGMPKERFSAEFPKEGPSILRIQQVVRGDSAAYFCASSPPGQHNEQFFGPGTRLTVL.

This chain links TRBV19 with TRBJ2-7; tentative D call: TRBD2 (7 bases). The CDR3 loop spans 13 amino acids. V was clipped by 5 bases and J by 4 bases, with 12 bases between them. Germline CDR1 LNHDA, CDR2 SQIVND (reference sequence). CDR3 coding DNA: TGTGCCAGTAGTCGGGGGGCCCGTTACGAGCAGTACTTC. It codes for CASSRGARYEQYF.